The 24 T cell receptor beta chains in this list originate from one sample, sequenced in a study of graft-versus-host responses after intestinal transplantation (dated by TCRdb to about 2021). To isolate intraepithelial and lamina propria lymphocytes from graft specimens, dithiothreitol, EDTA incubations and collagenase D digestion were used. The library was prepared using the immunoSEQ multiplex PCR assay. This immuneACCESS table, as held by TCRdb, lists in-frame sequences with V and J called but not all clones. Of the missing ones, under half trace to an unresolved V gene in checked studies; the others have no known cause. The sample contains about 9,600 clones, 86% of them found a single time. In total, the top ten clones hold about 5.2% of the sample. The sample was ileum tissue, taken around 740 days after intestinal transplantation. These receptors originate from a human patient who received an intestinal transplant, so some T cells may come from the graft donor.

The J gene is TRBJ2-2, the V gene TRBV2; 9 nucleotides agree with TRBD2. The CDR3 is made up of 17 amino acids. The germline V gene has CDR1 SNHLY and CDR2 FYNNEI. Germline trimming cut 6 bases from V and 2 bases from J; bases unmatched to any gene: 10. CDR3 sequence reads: CASSSRAGGYNTGELFF. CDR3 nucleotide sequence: TGTGCCAGCAGCTCCCGAGCGGGGGGCTACAACACCGGGGAGCTGTTTTTT.

In DNA, the CDR3 is TGTGCCAGTAGGCCCCCCGAGGCCTTAAACACTGAAGCTTTCTTT. It encodes CASRPPEALNTEAFF. The chain has TRBV19 and TRBJ1-1; no definite D call. V lost 6 bases and J lost 2, with 16 bases in between. Germline-derived CDR1 and CDR2 are LNHDA and SQIVND (reference sequence). CDR3 length: 15 amino acids.

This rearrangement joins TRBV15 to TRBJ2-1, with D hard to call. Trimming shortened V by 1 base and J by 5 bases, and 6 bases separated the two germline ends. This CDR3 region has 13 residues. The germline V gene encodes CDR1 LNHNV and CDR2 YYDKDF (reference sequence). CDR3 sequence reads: CATSRVNDNEQFF. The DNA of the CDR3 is TGTGCCACCAGCAGAGTTAACGACAATGAGCAGTTCTTC.

The DNA for the CDR3 is TGTGCCAGCAGTTACTCGAGCAATGAGCAGTTCTTC. Its translation is CASSYSSNEQFF. J is TRBJ2-1 and V is TRBV6-6, with D uncertain. The V gene's germline CDR1 is MNHNY and CDR2 SVGAGI (reference sequence). CDR3 length: 12 residues. Trimming shortened V by 0 bases and J by 6 bases, and 3 bases separated the two germline ends.

CDR3 in DNA: TGTGCCAGCAGCCGAACCCGACAGTCCCCCTGGAGCTCCTACAATGAGCAGTTCTTC. It encodes CASSRTRQSPWSSYNEQFF. The chain carries TRBV5-5 and TRBJ2-1; possible D gene TRBD1, 5 bases. The CDR3 is 19 amino acids. The ends were cut back, 4 bases at V and 0 bases at J, with 23 bases in the middle. CDR1 is SGHKS, CDR2 YYEKEE, per germline (reference sequence).

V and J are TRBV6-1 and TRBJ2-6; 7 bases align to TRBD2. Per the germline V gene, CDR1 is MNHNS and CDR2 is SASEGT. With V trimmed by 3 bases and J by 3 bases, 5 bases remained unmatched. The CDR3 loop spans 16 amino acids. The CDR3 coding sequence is TGTGCCAGCAGTGACCAGGCTAGCGGTGGGGCCAACGTCCTGACTTTC. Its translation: CASSDQASGGANVLTF.

The CDR3 nucleotides are TGTGCCAGCAGCTTGGAACGGCCCAATTCACCCCTCCACTTT. Translation gives CASSLERPNSPLHF. The chain couples TRBV5-4 to TRBJ1-6; D uncertain. CDR1 and CDR2 (germline): SGHNT, YYREEE (reference sequence). Trimming took off 0 bases at V and 7 bases at J, with 8 bases between the two ends. The CDR3 runs to 14 residues.

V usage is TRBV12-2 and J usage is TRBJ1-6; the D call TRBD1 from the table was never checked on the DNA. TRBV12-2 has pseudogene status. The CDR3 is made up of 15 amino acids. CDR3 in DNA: TGTGCAAGTCGCTTAAAGACAGGGGGCAATTCACCCCTCCACTTT. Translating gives CASRLKTGGNSPLHF.

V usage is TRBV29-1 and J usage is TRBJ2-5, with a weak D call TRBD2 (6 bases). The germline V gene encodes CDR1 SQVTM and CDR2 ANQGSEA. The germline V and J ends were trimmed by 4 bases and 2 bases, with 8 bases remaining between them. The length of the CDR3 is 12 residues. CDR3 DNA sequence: TGCAGCGTTGCGGCGGGGCAAGAGACCCAGTACTTC. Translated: CSVAAGQETQYF.

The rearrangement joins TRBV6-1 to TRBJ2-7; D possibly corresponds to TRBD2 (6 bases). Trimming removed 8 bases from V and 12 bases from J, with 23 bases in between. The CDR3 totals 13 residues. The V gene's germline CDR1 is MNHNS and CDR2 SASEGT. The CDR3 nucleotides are TGTGCCAGCGAGACTGACCGGGGGTCCAGGACGTACTTC. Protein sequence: CASETDRGSRTYF.

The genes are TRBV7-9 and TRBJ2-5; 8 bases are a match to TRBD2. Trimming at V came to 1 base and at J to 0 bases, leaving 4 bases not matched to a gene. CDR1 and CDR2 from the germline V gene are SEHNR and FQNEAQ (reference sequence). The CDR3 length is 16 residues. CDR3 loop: CASSLGLASNQETQYF. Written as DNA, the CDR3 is TGTGCCAGCAGCTTAGGACTAGCGAGTAACCAAGAGACCCAGTACTTC.

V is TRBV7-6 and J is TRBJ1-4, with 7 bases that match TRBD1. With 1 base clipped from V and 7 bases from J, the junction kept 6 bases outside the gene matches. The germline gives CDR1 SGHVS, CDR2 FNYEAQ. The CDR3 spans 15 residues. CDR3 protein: CASSLVAQGVEKLFF. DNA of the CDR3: TGTGCCAGCAGCTTAGTCGCTCAGGGGGTTGAAAAACTGTTTTTT.

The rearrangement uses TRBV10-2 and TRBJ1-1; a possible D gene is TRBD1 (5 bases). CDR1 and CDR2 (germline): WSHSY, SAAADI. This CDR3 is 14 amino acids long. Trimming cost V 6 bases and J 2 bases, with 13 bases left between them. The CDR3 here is CASRHSRVNTEAFF. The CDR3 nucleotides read TGCGCCAGCAGGCATAGCAGGGTTAACACTGAAGCTTTCTTT.

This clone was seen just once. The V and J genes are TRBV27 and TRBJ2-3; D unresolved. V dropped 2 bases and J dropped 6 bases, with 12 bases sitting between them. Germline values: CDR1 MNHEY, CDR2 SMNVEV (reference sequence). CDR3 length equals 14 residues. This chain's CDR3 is CASSLVTLSDTQYF. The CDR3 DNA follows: TGTGCCAGCAGTTTAGTAACCCTCTCGGATACGCAGTATTTT.

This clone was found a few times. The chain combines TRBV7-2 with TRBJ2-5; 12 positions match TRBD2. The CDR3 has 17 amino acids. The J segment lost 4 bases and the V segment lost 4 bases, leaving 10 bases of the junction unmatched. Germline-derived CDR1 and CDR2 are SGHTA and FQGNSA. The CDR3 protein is CASSSTSTSGGRETQYF. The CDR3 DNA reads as TGTGCCAGCAGCTCCACCTCGACTAGCGGGGGTCGAGAGACCCAGTACTTC.

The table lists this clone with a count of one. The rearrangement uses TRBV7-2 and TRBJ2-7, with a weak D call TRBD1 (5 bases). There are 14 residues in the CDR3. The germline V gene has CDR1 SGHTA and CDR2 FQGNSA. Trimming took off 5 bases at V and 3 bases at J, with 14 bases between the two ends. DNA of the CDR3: TGTGCCAGCAGCAATACAGGATGGGGCTACGAGCAGTACTTC. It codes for CASSNTGWGYEQYF.

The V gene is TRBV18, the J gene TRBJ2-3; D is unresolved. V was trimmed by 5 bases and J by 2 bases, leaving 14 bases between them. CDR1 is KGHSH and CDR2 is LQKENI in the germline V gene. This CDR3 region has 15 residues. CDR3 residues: CASSRRAEHTDTQYF. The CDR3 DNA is TGTGCCAGCTCAAGACGAGCTGAACACACAGATACGCAGTATTTT.

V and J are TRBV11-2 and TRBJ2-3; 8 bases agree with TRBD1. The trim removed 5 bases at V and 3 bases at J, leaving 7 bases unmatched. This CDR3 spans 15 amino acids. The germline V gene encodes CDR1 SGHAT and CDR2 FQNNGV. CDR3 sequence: CASSTDRGATDTQYF. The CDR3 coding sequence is TGTGCCAGCAGCACCGACAGGGGCGCGACAGATACGCAGTATTTT.

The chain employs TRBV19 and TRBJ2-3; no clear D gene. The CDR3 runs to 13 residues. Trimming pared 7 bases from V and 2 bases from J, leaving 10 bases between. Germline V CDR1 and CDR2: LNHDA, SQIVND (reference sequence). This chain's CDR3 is CASKWVDTDTQYF. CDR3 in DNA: TGTGCCAGTAAGTGGGTTGACACAGATACGCAGTATTTT.

In nucleotides, the CDR3 is TGTGCCAGCAGCGTTAGCGGGAGGGCCGACGGGGAGCTGTTTTTT. It translates to CASSVSGRADGELFF. The V call is TRBV9, the J call TRBJ2-2, with 11 bases identical to TRBD2. The germline V gene encodes CDR1 SGDLS and CDR2 YYNGEE. The junction had 4 bases not matched to a gene; V was cut back by 2 bases and J by 7 bases. The CDR3 runs 15 residues.

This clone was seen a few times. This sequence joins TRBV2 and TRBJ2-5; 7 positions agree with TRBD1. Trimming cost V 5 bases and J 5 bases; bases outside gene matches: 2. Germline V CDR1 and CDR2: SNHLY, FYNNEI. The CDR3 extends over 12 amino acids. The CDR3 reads CASSTDRETQYF. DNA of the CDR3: TGTGCCAGCAGTACGGACAGGGAGACCCAGTACTTC.

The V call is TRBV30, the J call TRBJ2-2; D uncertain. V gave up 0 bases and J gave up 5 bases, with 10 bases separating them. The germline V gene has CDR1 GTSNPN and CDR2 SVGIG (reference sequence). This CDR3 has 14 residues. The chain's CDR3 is CAWSVRWETGELFF. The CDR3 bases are TGTGCCTGGAGTGTACGGTGGGAAACCGGGGAGCTGTTTTTT.

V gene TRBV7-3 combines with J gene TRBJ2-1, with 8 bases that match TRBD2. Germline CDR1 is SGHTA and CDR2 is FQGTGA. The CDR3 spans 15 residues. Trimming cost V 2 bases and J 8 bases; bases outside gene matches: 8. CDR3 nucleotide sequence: TGTGCCAGCAGCTTAGGCCTAGCGGGCCCCTATGAGCAGTTCTTC. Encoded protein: CASSLGLAGPYEQFF.

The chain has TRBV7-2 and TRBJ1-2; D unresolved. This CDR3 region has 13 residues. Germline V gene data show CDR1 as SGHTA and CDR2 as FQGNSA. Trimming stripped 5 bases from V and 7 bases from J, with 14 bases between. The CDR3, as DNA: TGTGCCAGCAGCCTTTCGGTCTCTCGTGGCTACACCTTC. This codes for CASSLSVSRGYTF.